These 23 T cell receptor beta chains were all obtained from the same sample, sequenced in a study of post-analysis software for immune sequencing data. Study-level findings and limits: Patients had higher frequencies than controls of about five TRBV segments, including TRBV5-6, TRBV5-1 and TRBV20-1.

These receptors have no identified antigens. Tagging with unique molecular identifiers was a feature of the TCR beta cDNA libraries. TCRdb re-called the PCR reads through MiXCR, storing one row per CDR3 protein. Of about 460,000 distinct CDR3 sequences listed, 40% to 55% were seen once; the top ten hold about 12%. Sequenced input: blood. The receptors shown here come from a girl aged 5 to 17 with multiple sclerosis.

As regards this clonotype: Compared with germline, one end of the junction differs, possibly owing to a read error. This chain joins TRBV28 and TRBJ2-7; 10 bases agree with TRBD2. The CDR3 spans 17 residues. Germline V CDR1 and CDR2: MDHEN, SYDVKM. CDR3 sequence: CASGFISVISGGYEQYF. The CDR3 DNA reads TGTGCCAGCGGTTTTATATCAGTCATTAGCGGGGGGTACGAGCAGTACTTC.

This chain uses TRBV6-2 or TRBV6-3 with TRBJ2-5; D possibly corresponds to TRBD2 (5 bases). This CDR3 is built from 11 residues. V gave up 4 bases and J gave up 11 bases, with 11 bases separating them. Germline lookup yields CDR1 MNHEY and CDR2 SVGEGT. The CDR3 region has the DNA TGTGCCAGCAGTTCAAGTTCGGGGCAGTACTTC. Amino acid sequence: CASSSSSGQYF.

V usage is TRBV2 and J usage is TRBJ2-1; no reliable D call. The CDR3 runs to 14 residues. Germline V gene data show CDR1 as SNHLY and CDR2 as FYNNEI. Deletions cut 7 bases from V and 3 bases from J, with 13 bases between. The CDR3 DNA is TGTGCCAGCATATACAGAAAACTCTACAATGAGCAGTTCTTC. Amino acid sequence: CASIYRKLYNEQFF.

CDR3 nucleotides: TGTGCCAGCAGTCCCATCAGGAACAATCTGTTCCAAGAGACCCAGTACTTC. Amino acid sequence: CASSPIRNNLFQETQYF. V gene TRBV27 combines with J gene TRBJ2-7; D gene unclear. The DNA end is more similar to TRBJ2-5, so the J call may be wrong. The CDR3 has 17 amino acids. CDR1 and CDR2 from the germline V gene are MNHEY and SMNVEV (reference sequence).

This clonotype was seen only a few times. This chain links TRBV27 with TRBJ2-3, with 8 positions matching TRBD2. The CDR3 consists of 15 residues. The ends lost 5 bases at V and 5 bases at J; junction bases unmatched: 9. Germline V gene sequence: CDR1 MNHEY, CDR2 SMNVEV (reference sequence). DNA of the CDR3: TGTGCCAGCAGTACCGGGACTAGGGAGCGAGATACGCAGTATTTT. Protein: CASSTGTRERDTQYF.

The chain has TRBV7-9 and TRBJ1-2; possibly TRBD1 for D (5 bases). Germline-derived CDR1 and CDR2 are SEHNR and FQNEAQ (reference sequence). This CDR3 region has 15 residues. The V and J ends lost 3 bases and 0 bases respectively, with 11 bases between them. The DNA of the CDR3 is TGTGCCAGCAGCTTGTCGGGGGTTTCTAACTATGGCTACACCTTC. Protein sequence: CASSLSGVSNYGYTF.

This chain connects TRBV15 to TRBJ2-5; tentative D call: TRBD1 (6 bases). This CDR3 comprises 15 residues. With 3 bases removed from V and 2 bases from J, the gap between germline ends came to 13 bases. Germline V gene data show CDR1 as LNHNV and CDR2 as YYDKDF (reference sequence). CDR3 protein: CATSSPRTVQETQYF. In DNA form, the CDR3 reads TGTGCCACCAGCAGCCCTAGGACAGTACAAGAGACCCAGTACTTC.

The chain joins TRBV7-2 to TRBJ1-2; D not resolved. Germline assignment: CDR1 SGHTA and CDR2 FQGNSA. V lost 4 bases and J lost 4, with 10 bases in between. The CDR3 runs to 13 residues. Here the CDR3 DNA reads TGTGCCAGCAGCTCCACCCCGGGCTATGGCTACACCTTC. It specifies CASSSTPGYGYTF.

The genes are TRBV7-9 and TRBJ2-7; 8 nucleotides align to TRBD2. The J call may be faulty, since TRBJ2-3 better matches the DNA end. The CDR3 has 14 amino acids. In germline, CDR1 is SEHNR, CDR2 FQNEAQ (reference sequence). The chain's CDR3 is CASRRLAPAHTQYF. The DNA for the CDR3 is TGTGCCAGCAGAAGACTAGCGCCCGCTCATACGCAGTATTTT.

This clonotype is a singleton in its sample. The chain has TRBV5-1 and TRBJ2-5, with D tentatively TRBD1 or TRBD2 (5 bases each). Trimming pared 3 bases from V and 1 base from J, leaving 10 bases between. CDR1 SGHRS and CDR2 YFSETQ come from the germline V gene. There are 14 residues in the CDR3. DNA for the CDR3: TGCGCCAGCAGCTCGGGACGCCGCCAAGAGACCCAGTACTTC. Its protein product is CASSSGRRQETQYF.

The genes are TRBV4-2 and TRBJ2-5; D tentatively reads TRBD1 or TRBD2 (5 bases each). V shed 1 base and J shed 1 base, with 19 bases lying between them. The germline V gene encodes CDR1 LGHNA and CDR2 YNFKEQ. This CDR3 is built from 18 residues. CDR3 bases: TGTGCCAGCAGCCAAGGACGCGGGTATCAGGGTGGCCAAGAGACCCAGTACTTC. Its protein product is CASSQGRGYQGGQETQYF.

A note on this clonotype: Compared with germline, one end of the junction differs, possibly owing to a read error. The chain has TRBV7-7 and TRBJ2-1, with D perhaps matching TRBD2 (6 bases). CDR1 SSHAT and CDR2 FNYEAQ come from the germline V gene (reference sequence). The CDR3 length is 17 residues. This CDR3 is CASSLAVDLYSYNEQFF. The CDR3 nucleotides read TGTGCTAGCAGCTTAGCGGTGGACCTATACTCCTACAATGAGCAGTTCTTC.

The chain links TRBV14 to TRBJ2-5, with D perhaps matching TRBD2 (5 bases). The CDR3 runs 12 residues. With 2 bases removed from V and 7 bases from J, the gap between germline ends came to 8 bases. CDR1 and CDR2 from the germline V gene are SGHDN and FVKESK. The CDR3 protein is CASSQREGTQYF. CDR3 in DNA: TGTGCCAGCAGCCAACGAGAGGGGACCCAGTACTTC.

The chain links TRBV13 to TRBJ2-7, with D tentatively TRBD1 or TRBD2 (5 bases each). This CDR3 is built from 16 residues. Trimming pared 5 bases from V and 3 bases from J, leaving 20 bases between. CDR1 and CDR2 from the germline V gene are PRHDT and FYEKMQ (reference sequence). CDR3 amino acids: CASSPGEGPLIYEQYF. DNA of the CDR3: TGTGCCAGCAGCCCCGGTGAGGGACCGCTCATCTACGAGCAGTACTTC.

The rearrangement joins TRBV28 to TRBJ2-7; no firm D call. CDR3 length equals 13 residues. CDR1 and CDR2 (germline): MDHEN, SYDVKM. V was shortened by 1 base and J by 0 bases, with 4 bases between the two germline ends. The CDR3 region is CASSLSNSYEQYF. The CDR3, as DNA: TGTGCCAGCAGTTTATCGAACTCCTACGAGCAGTACTTC. Filled out from reference TRBV28 and TRBJ2-7, the complete variable domain reads DVKVTQSSRYLVKRTGEKVFLECVQDMDHENMFWYRQDPGLGLRLIYFSYDVKMKEKGDIPEGYSVSREKKERFSLILESASTNQTSMYLCASSLSNSYEQYFGPGTRLTVT.

V is TRBV18 and J is TRBJ2-3; a possible D gene is TRBD2 (5 bases). Germline V gene data show CDR1 as KGHSH and CDR2 as LQKENI. V dropped 3 bases and J dropped 4 bases, with 14 bases sitting between them. The CDR3 is made up of 15 amino acids. The CDR3 spells CASSPSRVGADTQYF. CDR3 nucleotides: TGTGCCAGCTCACCGTCGCGGGTCGGGGCAGATACGCAGTATTTT.

The chain recombines TRBV5-6 with TRBJ2-1; D might be TRBD2 (6 bases). V lost 3 bases and J 4 bases, leaving 14 bases between the germline ends. This CDR3 is 15 amino acids long. Germline CDR1 and CDR2: SGHDT and YYEEEE. The DNA for the CDR3 is TGTGCCAGCAGCTCATCCGGGACTCCGTACAATGAGCAGTTCTTC. This sequence encodes CASSSSGTPYNEQFF.

V and J are TRBV5-1 and TRBJ2-1; 12 bases are a match to TRBD2. Germline lookup yields CDR1 SGHRS and CDR2 YFSETQ. This CDR3 spans 16 amino acids. With V trimmed by 0 bases and J by 8 bases, 6 bases remained unmatched. The CDR3 DNA sequence: TGCGCCAGCAGCTTGGCCCTAGCGGGAGGGTTGGATGAGCAGTTCTTC. As protein: CASSLALAGGLDEQFF.

This clonotype has only one observation. This chain uses TRBV27 with TRBJ1-1; no clear D gene. The ends were cut back, 4 bases at V and 1 base at J, with 7 bases in the middle. The CDR3 covers 13 residues. Germline V gene lookup returns CDR1 MNHEY and CDR2 SMNVEV (reference sequence). The CDR3 sequence: CASSWGWNTEAFF. CDR3 in DNA: TGTGCCAGCAGTTGGGGATGGAACACTGAAGCTTTCTTT.

DNA for the CDR3: TGTGCCATCAGCAGACAGGGGGCGGCATCCTACAATGAGCAGTTCTTC. Amino acids: CAISRQGAASYNEQFF. V gene TRBV10-3 combines with J gene TRBJ2-1, with 10 bases fitting TRBD1. J gave up 1 base and V 6 bases, and 6 bases lay outside the gene matches. Germline assignment: CDR1 ENHRY and CDR2 SYGVKD. The CDR3 covers 16 residues.

There are a few counts of this clonotype. The chain employs TRBV20-1 and TRBJ2-3, with D tentatively TRBD1 (5 bases). The CDR3 runs 16 residues. V lost 0 bases and J lost 1, with 14 bases in between. CDR1 and CDR2 (germline): DFQATT, SNEGSKA (reference sequence). As DNA, the CDR3 is TGCAGTGCTAGAGATCAAGGCAGGGAAGGCACAGATACGCAGTATTTT. Encoded protein: CSARDQGREGTDTQYF.

The chain recombines TRBV6-6 with TRBJ2-1; weak D call: TRBD2 (5 bases). This CDR3 comprises 13 residues. Trimming pared 3 bases from V and 8 bases from J, leaving 11 bases between. The germline V gene has CDR1 MNHNY and CDR2 SVGAGI (reference sequence). The CDR3 DNA is TGTGCCAGCAGTTATTCTAGCTTAGATGAGCAGTTCTTC. Residues: CASSYSSLDEQFF.

J is TRBJ1-1 and V is TRBV5-1; D gene ambiguous. CDR3 length: 13 amino acids. CDR1 SGHRS and CDR2 YFSETQ come from the germline V gene. The V end lost 2 bases, the J end lost 6 bases, and 11 bases lay between the germline ends. CDR3 protein: CASSLTPWAEAFF. In DNA, the CDR3 is TGCGCCAGCAGCTTAACCCCGTGGGCTGAAGCTTTCTTT.